This T cell receptor beta chain was retrieved from a study of shared clonotypes between healthy human individuals. General study results and limits: Relative to memory subsets, naive subsets generally showed larger estimated richness.

This CDR3 is built from 17 residues. Trimming cost V 7 bases and J 0 bases, with 21 bases left between them. CDR1 SEHNR and CDR2 FQNEAQ come from the germline V gene (reference sequence). The donors, healthy adults who were HIV-negative, had experienced no recent acute infections or vaccinations. TCRdb's copy holds only in-frame clones and misses some; the assay was immunoSEQ multiplex PCR. This table has millions of clones, 85% to 95% appearing once. A note on this clone: Its antigen is currently unknown.

The source material was naive CD4+ T cells sorted from blood. Subset denoted: CD45RA+ positively selected. The source is a young man in good health. The chain joins TRBV7-9 to TRBJ1-2; a weak D match, TRBD1 (6 bases). The CDR3 nucleotides are TGTGCCAGCAACCGAATGCGGGGGCTTATCGCTAACTATGGCTACACCTTC. This codes for CASNRMRGLIANYGYTF.